These T cell receptor beta chains were read from a single sample in a study of shared clonotypes between healthy human individuals. The table came from immunoSEQ multiplex PCR; TCRdb's copy has only in-frame clones and leaves some out. This table holds fewer than 700,000 clones, 95% found once. Specimen: naive CD8+ T cells sorted from blood. Receptors were obtained from a woman in her twenties or thirties in good health. Both conserved end residues are part of each CDR3. The D gene is left open where the match is weak. Expanded clones get a size class; other rows say once, few or many, or leave the size out.

J	V	size	D	CDR3	DNA
TRBJ2-7	TRBV5-4	.	.	CASRGTDEQYF	TGTGCCAGCAGGGGGACCGACGAGCAGTACTTC
TRBJ2-1	TRBV10-3	.	TRBD2	CAISDGLAGVSRGLNEQFF	TGTGCCATCAGTGATGGGCTAGCGGGAGTGTCTAGGGGTCTCAATGAGCAGTTCTTC
TRBJ2-2	TRBV7-6	.	.	CASSLVAGTNTGELFF	TGTGCCAGCAGCTTAGTGGCCGGCACGAACACCGGGGAGCTGTTTTTT
TRBJ2-7	TRBV2	.	.	CASSEKGWEQYF	TGTGCCAGCAGTGAAAAGGGGTGGGAGCAGTACTTC
TRBJ2-1	TRBV28	once	.	CASSSHSTSRVYNEQFF	TGTGCCAGCAGTTCTCACTCTACTAGCAGAGTTTATAATGAGCAGTTCTTC
TRBJ2-7	TRBV28	.	.	CASSFSLYEQYF	TGTGCCAGCAGTTTCTCTTTGTACGAGCAGTACTTC
TRBJ1-1	TRBV6-4	.	TRBD1	CASRHTGDTEAFF	TGTGCCAGCAGGCATACAGGGGACACTGAAGCTTTCTTT
TRBJ2-7	TRBV29-1	.	.	CSAALSSYEQYF	TGCAGCGCAGCACTTAGCTCCTACGAGCAGTACTTC
TRBJ2-7	TRBV28	once	TRBD2	CASRLILAGAGEQYF	TGTGCCAGCCGGTTGATCCTAGCGGGGGCTGGCGAGCAGTACTTC
TRBJ1-2	TRBV7-9	.	.	CASSLPPGYTF	TGTGCCAGCAGCTTACCTCCCGGCTACACCTTC
TRBJ2-2	TRBV27	.	TRBD2	CASSLGPAVAGANTGELFF	TGTGCCAGCAGTTTGGGCCCCGCGGTAGCGGGGGCGAACACCGGGGAGCTGTTTTTT
TRBJ1-6	TRBV7-2	.	.	CASSLGPGKVGLGSPLHF	TGTGCCAGCAGCTTAGGCCCCGGGAAAGTAGGCCTCGGATCACCCCTCCACTTT
TRBJ1-5	TRBV10-3	.	TRBD1	CAIREGTGMEQPQHF	TGTGCCATCAGGGAGGGGACAGGGATGGAACAGCCCCAGCATTTT
TRBJ2-1	TRBV27	.	TRBD2	CASSLGASGRTYNEQFF	TGTGCCAGCAGTTTAGGCGCTAGCGGGCGAACCTACAATGAGCAGTTCTTC
TRBJ1-5	TRBV14	.	.	CASSQDNVEVPPSQPQHF	TGTGCCAGCAGCCAAGATAATGTAGAGGTTCCCCCTAGTCAGCCCCAGCATTTT
TRBJ2-3	TRBV5-1	.	TRBD1	CASSSGTGGSTDTQYF	TGCGCCAGCAGCTCAGGGACAGGGGGAAGCACAGATACGCAGTATTTT
TRBJ2-7	TRBV5-6	.	.	CASSLMAAREQYF	TGTGCCAGCAGCTTAATGGCAGCCCGCGAGCAGTACTTC
TRBJ2-7	TRBV14	.	.	CASSQGGVPYEQYF	TGTGCCAGCAGCCAAGGAGGGGTGCCCTACGAGCAGTACTTC
TRBJ2-7	TRBV19	.	.	CASSMEGDGPYEQYF	TGTGCCAGTAGTATGGAAGGGGACGGGCCCTACGAGCAGTACTTC
TRBJ2-1	TRBV14	.	.	CASDSSPSYNEQFF	TGTGCCAGTGACTCTTCACCCTCCTACAATGAGCAGTTCTTC
TRBJ1-5	TRBV30	.	.	CAWSPGRGSQPQHF	TGTGCCTGGAGCCCCGGTAGGGGGTCCCAGCCCCAGCATTTT
TRBJ1-2	TRBV9	.	TRBD1	CASSADRVENYGYTF	TGTGCCAGCAGCGCCGACAGGGTTGAGAACTATGGCTACACCTTC
TRBJ1-1	TRBV6-5	.	TRBD1	CASRGTANMNTEAFF	TGTGCCAGCCGAGGGACAGCTAACATGAACACTGAAGCTTTCTTT
TRBJ1-2	TRBV5-6	.	.	CASSSDRLDYGYTF	TGTGCCAGCAGTTCCGACAGGCTGGACTATGGCTACACCTTC
TRBJ2-7	TRBV4-1	.	.	CASSQTGVSYEQYF	TGCGCCAGCAGTCAGACAGGCGTCTCCTACGAGCAGTACTTC
TRBJ1-2	TRBV27	.	.	CASSLVQNYGYTF	TGTGCCAGCAGTTTGGTACAGAACTATGGCTACACCTTC
TRBJ2-7	TRBV14	.	.	CASRNRGSYEQYF	TGTGCCAGCAGGAACCGGGGGAGTTACGAGCAGTACTTC
TRBJ2-2	TRBV11-3	.	.	CASSLNSGELFF	TGTGCCAGCAGCCTAAATTCCGGGGAGCTGTTTTTT
TRBJ2-7	TRBV28	.	.	CASSFGQGQTYEQYF	TGTGCCAGCAGTTTTGGCCAGGGGCAGACCTACGAGCAGTACTTC
TRBJ2-7	TRBV7-2	.	TRBD2	CASSHISGGGAYEQYF	TGTGCCAGCAGCCATATTTCCGGGGGAGGGGCCTACGAGCAGTACTTC
TRBJ2-2	TRBV29-1	.	TRBD2	CSVEVAGGPSGTGELFF	TGCAGCGTTGAAGTAGCGGGAGGGCCCTCGGGCACCGGGGAGCTGTTTTTT